Listed below are T cell receptor beta chains from one sample, sequenced in a study of blood T cell repertoires in COVID-19. The protocol was immunoSEQ multiplex PCR, while the TCRdb copy is restricted to in-frame clones and leaves out a portion. The table shows about 360,000 clones, with approximately 91% occurring only once. The sequenced sample was PBMCs or T cells enriched from blood (not recorded which). The receptors here all came from a woman in her forties with acute COVID-19. CDR3s include the opening cysteine and the closing phenylalanine or tryptophan. Each record gives: V gene, CDR3 protein.

>TRBV5-5
CASSPYRVNTGELFF
>TRBV2
CASSEVSKETQYF
>TRBV12-3/TRBV12-4
CASSRGFSPLHF
>TRBV20-1
CSASPGTNTGELFF
>TRBV13
CASSQGAYRELFF
>TRBV6-5
CASRLQGATEAFF
>TRBV9
CASSEQGLAGYTF
>TRBV19
CASHLVPGGGHTEAFF
>TRBV20-1
CSASTGGADTQYF
>TRBV19
CASSIDAGNNEKLFF
>TRBV30
CAWRPGNTEAFF
>TRBV29-1
CSVVQGTGTQYF
>TRBV30
CAWSPGLAGGLVEQFF
>TRBV3-1/TRBV3-2
CASSQVTGDVYGYTF
>TRBV7-9
CASSLDTNSPLHF
>TRBV15
CATSTVGGEAFF
>TRBV5-8
CASSPGSLPGYNEQFF
>TRBV2
CASSVSSGTDTQYF
>TRBV5-5
CASSLEGSGELFF
>TRBV7-9
CASSKPGGKNTGELFF
>TRBV27
CASSLFGTGSYEQYF